The rows below give T cell receptor beta chains drawn from one sample of a study of technical replicates of blood from a handful of donors. Some clones are missing from TCRdb's copy, which holds only in-frame ones; the method was immunoSEQ multiplex PCR. The data hold some 77,000 clones, with around 92% observed a single time. The sample comprised T cells isolated from PBMCs. The receptors come from a human donor in good health. Each CDR3 is given with its conserved first and last residue. Fields, in order: CDR3 length, D gene, V gene, J gene, clone size, CDR3 DNA, CDR3 protein. D genes are given only for firm matches. Rows give clone size only sometimes, using once, few, many, or a class for an expanded clone.

16	NA	TRBV9	TRBJ2-1	NA	TGTGCCAGCAGCTCTAGGAATGGATTTCCCTACAATGAGCAGTTCTTC	CASSSRNGFPYNEQFF
16	TRBD2	TRBV6-5	TRBJ2-2	NA	TGTGCCAGCAGTTTCGGACTAGCGGGAGTTTCCGGGGAGCTGTTTTTT	CASSFGLAGVSGELFF
13	NA	TRBV6-6	TRBJ2-3	NA	TGTGCCAGCAGTTACGCAGGGACAGATACGCAGTATTTT	CASSYAGTDTQYF
17	TRBD2	TRBV7-9	TRBJ2-7	NA	TGTGCCAGCAGCTTAAGACTAGCGGGGGCCCTCTCCTACGAGCAGTACTTC	CASSLRLAGALSYEQYF
14	NA	TRBV18	TRBJ1-1	NA	TGTGCCAGCTCACCTCAACACCTGAACACTGAAGCTTTCTTT	CASSPQHLNTEAFF
18	NA	TRBV12-1	TRBJ2-3	once	TGTGCCAGCAGCTCCCCCCCCGGACTAGCGGGATGCACAGATACGCAGTATTTT	CASSSPPGLAGCTDTQYF
13	TRBD1	TRBV19	TRBJ1-2	NA	TGTGCCAGTAGCACAGGGGGAGGGAATGGCTACACCTTC	CASSTGGGNGYTF
15	TRBD1	TRBV6-1	TRBJ1-1	NA	TGTGCCAGCAGTGTGTGGACAGGCCGGGACACTGAAGCTTTCTTT	CASSVWTGRDTEAFF
13	NA	TRBV6-4	TRBJ2-5	once	TGTGCCAGCATACCACAGGGCCAAGAGACCCAGTACTTC	CASIPQGQETQYF
14	TRBD1	TRBV30	TRBJ1-5	NA	TGTGCCTGGGTATCCGGGACAGGTCATCAGCCCCAGCATTTT	CAWVSGTGHQPQHF
15	NA	TRBV6-1	TRBJ1-5	NA	TGTGCCAGCAGTGAAGAAGGGCAGGGAGGTCAGCCCCAGCATTTT	CASSEEGQGGQPQHF
18	NA	TRBV9	TRBJ2-6	NA	TGTGCCAGCAGCGCAGGGGAACTTGAGCTAGCTGGGGCCAACGTCCTGACTTTC	CASSAGELELAGANVLTF